Listed below are T cell receptor beta chains from one sample, sequenced in a study of cytomegalovirus exposure and HLA in healthy donors. Libraries were prepared by immunoSEQ multiplex PCR; TCRdb keeps only in-frame clonotypes and omits some of them. The sample has 150,000 or so clones, approximately 73% seen once; the top ten hold roughly 10%. Sequencing used PBMCs. These receptors were taken from a man aged 25 to 40 in good health and CMV-seropositive. Both conserved end residues are part of each CDR3. The D gene is left open where the match is weak. Not every row has a clone size; where given, it reads once, few, many or a size class.

V gene	D gene	clone size	J gene	CDR3 length	CDR3 protein	CDR3 DNA
TRBV5-6	TRBD1	few	TRBJ1-1	16	CASSYPDRGINTEAFF	TGTGCCAGCAGCTATCCGGACAGGGGGATTAACACTGAAGCTTTCTTT
TRBV7-2	NA	few	TRBJ1-5	15	CASSLGTEENQPQHF	TGTGCCAGCAGCTTAGGCACGGAGGAAAATCAGCCCCAGCATTTT
TRBV2	TRBD1	NA	TRBJ1-5	14	CASNGQGGGQPQHF	TGTGCCAGCAATGGACAGGGGGGAGGTCAGCCCCAGCATTTT
TRBV28	NA	few	TRBJ1-1	13	CASSPGENTEAFF	TGTGCCAGCAGTCCAGGGGAGAACACTGAAGCTTTCTTT
TRBV11-3	NA	NA	TRBJ2-7	14	CASSLGARSYEQYF	TGTGCCAGCAGCTTAGGGGCACGCTCCTACGAGCAGTACTTC
TRBV11-2	TRBD2	NA	TRBJ2-3	16	CASSPRSGSSTDTQYF	TGTGCCAGCAGCCCCCGAAGCGGGAGCAGCACAGATACGCAGTATTTT
TRBV13	TRBD2	NA	TRBJ2-1	19	CASSFVVSGAGLGNNEQFF	TGTGCCAGCAGCTTCGTGGTATCGGGGGCGGGACTAGGCAACAATGAGCAGTTCTTC
TRBV4-2	NA	NA	TRBJ2-3	17	CASSQDPEAGSTDTQYF	TGTGCCAGCAGCCAAGATCCTGAGGCAGGGAGCACAGATACGCAGTATTTT
TRBV29-1	TRBD1	few	TRBJ2-2	13	CSVDRAGTGELFF	TGCAGCGTGGACAGGGCTGGCACCGGGGAGCTGTTTTTT
TRBV19	TRBD1	NA	TRBJ1-1	16	CASSTPPGTGLTEAFF	TGTGCCAGTAGTACTCCCCCCGGGACAGGGTTGACTGAAGCTTTCTTT
TRBV19	NA	NA	TRBJ2-5	14	CASSSGRYQETQYF	TGTGCCAGTAGTAGCGGGCGATACCAAGAGACCCAGTACTTC
TRBV9	NA	once	TRBJ2-1	13	CASSAGQNNEQFF	TGTGCCAGCAGCGCTGGACAAAACAATGAGCAGTTCTTC
TRBV12-2	NA	NA	TRBJ2-7	15	CASRLTSGSVYKQYF	TGTGCAAGTCGCCTGACTAGCGGGAGCGTCTACAAGCAGTACTTC
TRBV27	NA	few	TRBJ2-1	12	CASSGSYNEQFF	TGTGCCAGCTCAGGCTCCTACAATGAGCAGTTCTTC
TRBV6-6	TRBD2	NA	TRBJ2-1	15	CASSRSWREGTEQFF	TGTGCCAGCAGTCGTTCCTGGCGGGAGGGCACTGAGCAGTTCTTC
TRBV7-2	TRBD2	once	TRBJ2-2	19	CASSPYRLAGAPNTGELFF	TGTGCCAGCAGCCCCTATCGACTAGCGGGCGCCCCGAACACCGGGGAGCTGTTTTTT
TRBV5-1	TRBD1	once	TRBJ1-4	15	CASKQGEFTNEKLFF	TGCGCCAGCAAGCAGGGGGAGTTTACTAATGAAAAACTGTTTTTT
TRBV5-4	NA	few	TRBJ2-5	13	CASTLQGGETQYF	TGTGCCAGCACCTTACAGGGTGGAGAGACCCAGTACTTC
TRBV27	TRBD1	NA	TRBJ1-6	14	CASSWDRDDSPLHF	TGTGCCAGCAGTTGGGACAGGGATGATTCACCCCTCCACTTT
TRBV7-7	NA	NA	TRBJ2-1	14	CASSLAGFYNEQFF	TGTGCCAGCAGCTTAGCGGGCTTTTACAATGAGCAGTTCTTC
TRBV7-2	TRBD2	NA	TRBJ2-5	17	CASSLLSLAGGRETQYF	TGTGCCAGCAGCTTACTCTCACTAGCGGGTGGGAGAGAGACCCAGTACTTC
TRBV9	NA	NA	TRBJ2-7	13	CASSPGISYEQYF	TGTGCCAGCTCTCCAGGGATCTCCTACGAGCAGTACTTC
TRBV28	NA	NA	TRBJ1-1	15	CASSLDAREAAEAFF	TGTGCCAGCAGTTTGGATGCCAGGGAAGCTGCTGAAGCTTTCTTT
TRBV30	NA	NA	TRBJ2-1	11	CAWSVRYEQFF	TGTGCCTGGAGTGTGAGATACGAGCAGTTCTTC
TRBV5-1	TRBD1	once	TRBJ2-2	16	CASSSTSGTGAGELFF	TGCGCCAGCAGCTCAACCTCCGGGACAGGGGCCGGGGAGCTGTTTTTT
TRBV7-6	NA	NA	TRBJ1-1	13	CASSPTVNTEAFF	TGTGCCAGCAGCCCGACAGTGAACACTGAAGCTTTCTTT
TRBV19	TRBD1	NA	TRBJ1-2	14	CASSTIEGANGYTF	TGTGCCAGTAGTACCATTGAGGGGGCTAATGGCTACACCTTC
TRBV11-3	NA	NA	TRBJ2-7	14	CASSLDSFSYEQYF	TGTGCCAGCAGCTTGGACAGTTTTTCCTACGAGCAGTACTTC
TRBV7-8	NA	NA	TRBJ2-3	14	CASSSTPSTDTQYF	TGTGCCAGCAGCTCTACTCCTAGCACAGATACGCAGTATTTT